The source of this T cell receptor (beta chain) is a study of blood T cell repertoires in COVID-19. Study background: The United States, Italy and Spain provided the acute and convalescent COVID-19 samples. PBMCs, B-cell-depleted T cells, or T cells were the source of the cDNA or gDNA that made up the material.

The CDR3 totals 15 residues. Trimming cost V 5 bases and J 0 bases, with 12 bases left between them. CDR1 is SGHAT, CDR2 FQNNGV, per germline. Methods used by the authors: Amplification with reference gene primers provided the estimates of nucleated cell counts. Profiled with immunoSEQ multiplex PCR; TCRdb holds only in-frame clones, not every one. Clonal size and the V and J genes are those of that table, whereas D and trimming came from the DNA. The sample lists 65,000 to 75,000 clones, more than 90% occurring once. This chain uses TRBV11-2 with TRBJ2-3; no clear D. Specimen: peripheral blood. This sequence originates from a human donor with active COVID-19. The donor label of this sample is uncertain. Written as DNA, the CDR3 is TGTGCCAGCAGCCGACAAACTCCTAGCACAGATACGCAGTATTTT. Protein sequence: CASSRQTPSTDTQYF.